Presented here are 9 T cell receptor beta chains from one specimen sequenced in a study of blood T cells in healthy people across ages. The authors ran a second PCR of roughly 6 to 12 cycles using a sample-barcoded 5' primer and a J-beta primer mix. Using its own MiXCR run on the 5' RACE reads, TCRdb lists one record per CDR3 protein. The repertoire consists of 1.4 million to 1.5 million distinct CDR3 sequences, with about 40% occurring once and the leading ten covering 7.9%. The sequencing input was blood. These TCRs come from a young woman in good health.

J is TRBJ2-1 and V is TRBV27; D unclear. The CDR3 has 16 amino acids. V was cut by 0 bases and J by 1 base, with 10 bases left in between. CDR1 is MNHEY and CDR2 is SMNVEV in the germline V gene (reference sequence). CDR3 sequence reads: CASSLSWAQSYNEQFF. CDR3 coding DNA: TGTGCCAGCAGTTTATCGTGGGCCCAGTCCTACAATGAGCAGTTCTTC.

This clonotype was found a few times. The rearrangement joins TRBV6-2 or TRBV6-3 to TRBJ2-1; D gene ambiguous. This CDR3 is built from 13 residues. V was cut by 4 bases and J by 4 bases, with 8 bases left in between. CDR1 and CDR2 from the germline V gene are MNHEY and SVGEGT. The CDR3 loop reads CASSSDEYNEQFF. In DNA form, the CDR3 reads TGTGCCAGCAGTTCGGACGAGTACAATGAGCAGTTCTTC.

The CDR3 DNA reads TGCGCCAGCAGCTCCAGGGGGCAGGGCACAGATACGCAGTATTTT. Translated, it gives CASSSRGQGTDTQYF. V is TRBV5-1 and J is TRBJ2-3, with 8 bases aligning to TRBD1. Germline V lookup: CDR1 SGHRS, CDR2 YFSETQ. The CDR3 has 15 residues. V lost 3 bases, J lost 1 base, and 4 bases stayed unmatched.

This chain links TRBV4-1 with TRBJ2-1; D ambiguous. From germline, CDR1 is MGHRA and CDR2 YSYEKL. The CDR3 is 14 amino acids. Deletions cut 0 bases from V and 8 bases from J, with 11 bases between. The CDR3 nucleotides are TGCGCCAGCAGCCAAGAACCAGCTGCGGATGAGCAGTTCTTC. Protein sequence: CASSQEPAADEQFF.

J is TRBJ2-1 and V is TRBV18; D is possibly TRBD1 (6 bases). Trimming took 1 base from V and 0 from J, leaving 10 bases between them. Germline V gene sequence: CDR1 KGHSH, CDR2 LQKENI. The CDR3 totals 16 residues. The CDR3 DNA reads TGTGCCAGCTCACCACTCCAGGGGCTCTCCTACAATGAGCAGTTCTTC. Translating gives CASSPLQGLSYNEQFF.

This clonotype was counted a few times. The genes are TRBV28 and TRBJ1-6; the D gene is possibly TRBD1 (5 bases). The germline V gene has CDR1 MDHEN and CDR2 SYDVKM. V was trimmed by 6 bases and J by 9 bases, leaving 12 bases between them. The CDR3 extends over 13 amino acids. The CDR3 DNA sequence: TGTGCCAGCAGGCCCCCCCAGGGTTCACCCCTCCACTTT. As protein: CASRPPQGSPLHF.

This clonotype was found a few times. The V call is TRBV27, the J call TRBJ1-5, with 7 positions matching TRBD1. CDR3 length: 15 amino acids. Germline CDR1 is MNHEY and CDR2 is SMNVEV (reference sequence). With V trimmed by 8 bases and J by 6 bases, 13 bases remained unmatched. The DNA for the CDR3 is TGTGCCAGCCTAGCTATAGGGGGCCTTGGTCAGCCCCAGCATTTT. It yields the protein CASLAIGGLGQPQHF.

There are a few counts of this clonotype. The chain carries TRBV3-1 and TRBJ2-1; 7 bases match TRBD2. The CDR3 extends over 15 amino acids. V lost 2 bases, J lost 8 bases, and 9 bases stayed unmatched. Germline CDR1 reads LGHDT; CDR2 reads YNNKEL (reference sequence). This CDR3 is CASSQTREGWDEQFF. In nucleotides, the CDR3 is TGTGCCAGCAGCCAAACAAGGGAGGGTTGGGATGAGCAGTTCTTC.

A few counts support this clonotype. The rearrangement joins TRBV3-1 to TRBJ2-5; D is undetermined. The assigned J gene may be wrong: the sequence end matches TRBJ2-4 better. The germline V gene encodes CDR1 LGHDT and CDR2 YNNKEL (reference sequence). The CDR3 is 12 residues long. The CDR3 nucleotides read TGTGCCTGTGGGCCATTTGGGGACATTCAGTACTTC. It translates to CACGPFGDIQYF.